This T cell receptor beta chain was identified in a study of CD8 T cells in Susac syndrome. Broader study findings: The study conceded that its TCR sequencing and HLA analysis involved relatively few individuals.

V gave up 2 bases and J gave up 7 bases, with 12 bases separating them. The CDR3 is 14 amino acids. Germline CDR1 is SGHDN and CDR2 is FVKESK. As for this clonotype: Its specificity is unknown.

When the RNA was reverse transcribed, random hexamers were used with an input of 0.5 to 1 ug. It was immunoSEQ multiplex PCR that amplified TCR beta CDR3 across 54 Vbeta and 13 Jbeta. MiXCR was run by TCRdb on the immunoSEQ multiplex PCR reads, yielding one entry per CDR3 protein. The sample lists a few hundred thousand distinct CDR3 sequences, around 85% occurring once. The T cells that were sequenced for TCR beta were CD8+ and CD4+ cells from blood. The sequencing sample was made of CD8+ T cells from PBMCs. The chain uses TRBV14 and TRBJ2-1, with D hard to call. The clonotype originates from a human donor with multiple sclerosis. The CDR3 spells CASSQLLGWNEQFF. For the CDR3, the DNA is TGTGCCAGCAGCCAACTGTTGGGGTGGAATGAGCAGTTCTTC.